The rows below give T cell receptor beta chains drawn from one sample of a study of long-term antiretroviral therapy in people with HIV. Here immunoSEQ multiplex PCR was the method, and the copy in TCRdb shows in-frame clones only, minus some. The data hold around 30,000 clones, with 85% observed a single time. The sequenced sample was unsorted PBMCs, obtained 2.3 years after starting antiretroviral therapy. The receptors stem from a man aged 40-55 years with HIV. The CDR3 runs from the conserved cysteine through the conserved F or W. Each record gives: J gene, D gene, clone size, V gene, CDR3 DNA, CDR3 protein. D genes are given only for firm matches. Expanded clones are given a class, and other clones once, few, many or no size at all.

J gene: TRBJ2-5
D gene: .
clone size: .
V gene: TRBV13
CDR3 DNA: TGTGCCAGCAGTTTGGGGGGACTCTCGGGAGAGACCCAGTACTTC
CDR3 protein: CASSLGGLSGETQYF

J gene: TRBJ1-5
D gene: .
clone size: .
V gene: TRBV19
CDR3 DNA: TGTGCCAGTAGTGACACAGGGTTAAATCAGCCCCAGCATTTT
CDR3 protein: CASSDTGLNQPQHF

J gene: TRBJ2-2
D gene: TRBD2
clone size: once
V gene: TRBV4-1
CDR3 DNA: TGCGCCAGCAGCCAACCTAGCGGGAGAGACACCGGGGAGCTGTTTTTT
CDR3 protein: CASSQPSGRDTGELFF

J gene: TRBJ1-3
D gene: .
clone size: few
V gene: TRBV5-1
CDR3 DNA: TGCGCCAGCAGCTGGGACGCCAGGAGAGTGAACACCATATATTTT
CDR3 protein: CASSWDARRVNTIYF

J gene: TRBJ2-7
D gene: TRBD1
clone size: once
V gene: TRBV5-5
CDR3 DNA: TGTGCCAGCAGCTTGATGCCGCTTGACAGGGGGCCTTTACCCTACGAGCAGTACTTC
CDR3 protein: CASSLMPLDRGPLPYEQYF

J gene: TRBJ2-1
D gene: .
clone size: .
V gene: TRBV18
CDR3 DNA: TGTGCCAGCTCACCATCTTTGGGGGGAGAGCAGTTCTTC
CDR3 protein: CASSPSLGGEQFF

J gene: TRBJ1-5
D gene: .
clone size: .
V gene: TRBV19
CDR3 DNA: TGTGCCAGTAGACTCAGCATTAATCAGCCCCAGCATTTT
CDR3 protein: CASRLSINQPQHF

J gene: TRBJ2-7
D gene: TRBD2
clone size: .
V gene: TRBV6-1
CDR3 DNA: TGTGCCAGCAGTGAACGGCGGCTAGCGGGGGCTAAGTACGAGCAGTACTTC
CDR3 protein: CASSERRLAGAKYEQYF

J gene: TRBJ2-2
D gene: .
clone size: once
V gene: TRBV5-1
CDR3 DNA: TGCGCCAGCAGCTTGGTCCCGAACACCGGGGAGCTGTTTTTT
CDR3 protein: CASSLVPNTGELFF

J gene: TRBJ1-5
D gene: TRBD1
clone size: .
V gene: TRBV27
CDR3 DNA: TGTGCCAGCAGTCAGGGACAGGGAGTACAGCCCCAGCATTTT
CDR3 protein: CASSQGQGVQPQHF

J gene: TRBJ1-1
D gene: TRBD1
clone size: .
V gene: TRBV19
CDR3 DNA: TGTGCCAGTAGTTTCGGGACAGGGGGAAGTACTGAAGCTTTCTTT
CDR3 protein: CASSFGTGGSTEAFF

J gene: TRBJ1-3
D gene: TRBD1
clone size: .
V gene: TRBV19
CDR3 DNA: TGTGCCAGTAGTACGGGACAGGGTGTCTCTGGAAACACCATATATTTT
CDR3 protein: CASSTGQGVSGNTIYF

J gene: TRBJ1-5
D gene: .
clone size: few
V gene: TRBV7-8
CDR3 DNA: TGTGCCAGCAGCTATAACCGCAATCAGCCCCAGCATTTT
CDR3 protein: CASSYNRNQPQHF

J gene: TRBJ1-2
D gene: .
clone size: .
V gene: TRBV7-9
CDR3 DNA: TGTGCCAGCAGCTTATCCCCCCTGGACTATGGCTACACCTTC
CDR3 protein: CASSLSPLDYGYTF

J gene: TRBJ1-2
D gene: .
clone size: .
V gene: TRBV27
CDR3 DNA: TGTGCCAGCAGTTCGGCTGAGGCTAACTATGGCTACACCTTC
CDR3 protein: CASSSAEANYGYTF

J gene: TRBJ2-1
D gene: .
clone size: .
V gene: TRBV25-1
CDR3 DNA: TGTGCCAGCAGGGGGGGTGAGCAGTTCTTC
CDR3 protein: CASRGGEQFF

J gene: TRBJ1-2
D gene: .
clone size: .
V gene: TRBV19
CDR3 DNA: TGTGCCAGTAGTATATGGGGGGGGGCCCCATATGGCTACACCTTC
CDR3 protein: CASSIWGGAPYGYTF

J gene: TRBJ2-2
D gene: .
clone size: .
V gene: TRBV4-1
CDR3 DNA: TGCGCCAGCAGCCACCGTGGAGGGAACACCGGGGAGCTGTTTTTT
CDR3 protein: CASSHRGGNTGELFF

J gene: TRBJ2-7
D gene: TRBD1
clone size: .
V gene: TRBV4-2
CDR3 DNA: TGTGCCAGCAGCCCCGGACAGGCACCTGACGAGCAGTACTTC
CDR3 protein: CASSPGQAPDEQYF

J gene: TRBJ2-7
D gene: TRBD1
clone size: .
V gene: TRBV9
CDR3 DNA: TGTGCCAGCAGCCCACGGGACAGGGCCTCCTACGAGCAGTACTTC
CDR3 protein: CASSPRDRASYEQYF

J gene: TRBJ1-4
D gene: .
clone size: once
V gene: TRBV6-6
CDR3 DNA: TGTGCCAGCAGTTACCCCTCGGGACTGAAGGAAAAACTGTTTTTT
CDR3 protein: CASSYPSGLKEKLFF

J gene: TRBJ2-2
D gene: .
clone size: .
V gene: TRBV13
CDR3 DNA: TGTGCCACCCTCGGGATGGGCACCGGGGAGCTGTTTTTT
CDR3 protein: CATLGMGTGELFF

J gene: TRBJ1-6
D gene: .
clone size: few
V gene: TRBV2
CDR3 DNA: TGTGCCAGCCGGGGGTCCGGGACAACTAATTCACCCCTCCACTTT
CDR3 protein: CASRGSGTTNSPLHF

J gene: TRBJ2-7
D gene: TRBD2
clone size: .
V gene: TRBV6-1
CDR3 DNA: TGTGCCAGCAGTGAAGTGACTAGCGGGGGCCTTTCCTACGAGCAGTACTTC
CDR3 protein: CASSEVTSGGLSYEQYF

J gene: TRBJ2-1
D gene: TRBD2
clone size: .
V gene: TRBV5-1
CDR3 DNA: TGCGCCAGCAGCTTGGTTAGCGGGAGGTCACTATACAATGAGCAGTTCTTC
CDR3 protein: CASSLVSGRSLYNEQFF

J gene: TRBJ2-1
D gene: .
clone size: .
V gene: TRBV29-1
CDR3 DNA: TGCAGCGTTGGACAGGGACTAGACTACAATGAGCAGTTCTTC
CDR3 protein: CSVGQGLDYNEQFF

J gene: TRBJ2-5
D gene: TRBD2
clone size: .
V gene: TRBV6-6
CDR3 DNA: TGTGCCAGCAGTCCAGTTACGGGGGGACGCGAGACCCAGTACTTC
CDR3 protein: CASSPVTGGRETQYF

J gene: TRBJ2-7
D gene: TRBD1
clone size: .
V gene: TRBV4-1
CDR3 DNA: TGCGCCAGCAGCCAATACAGGGGGCTGTCCTACGAGCAGTACTTC
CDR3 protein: CASSQYRGLSYEQYF

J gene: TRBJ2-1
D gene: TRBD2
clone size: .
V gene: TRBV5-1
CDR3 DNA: TGCGCCAGCAGCCAACTAGCGGGGCCCGGGAATGAGCAGTTCTTC
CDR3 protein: CASSQLAGPGNEQFF

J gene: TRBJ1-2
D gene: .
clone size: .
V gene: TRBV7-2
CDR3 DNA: TGTGCCAGCGGCAGGGAGTCGGTCCAAGGCTACACCTTC
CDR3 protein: CASGRESVQGYTF

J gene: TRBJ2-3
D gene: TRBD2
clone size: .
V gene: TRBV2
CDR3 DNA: TGTGCCAGCAGTCTACGAGCGGGGGGGCCAGATACGCAGTATTTT
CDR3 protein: CASSLRAGGPDTQYF

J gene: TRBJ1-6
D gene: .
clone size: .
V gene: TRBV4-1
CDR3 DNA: TGCGCCAGCAGCCAAGACCCCGCGGCAGGACAATCCTCCCCCCTCCACTTT
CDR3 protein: CASSQDPAAGQSSPLHF

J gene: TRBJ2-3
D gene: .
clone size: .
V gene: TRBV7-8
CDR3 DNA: TGTGCCAGCAGCTTAGAGGCAGATACGCAGTATTTT
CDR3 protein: CASSLEADTQYF

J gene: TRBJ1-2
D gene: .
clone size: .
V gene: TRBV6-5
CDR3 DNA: TGTGCCAGCAGTTCAGGATTACAGGGATCTAATGGCTACACCTTC
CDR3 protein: CASSSGLQGSNGYTF

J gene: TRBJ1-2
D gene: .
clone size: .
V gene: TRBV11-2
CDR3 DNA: TGTGCCAGCAGCTCTTATCGGTCAACCCACTATGGCTACACCTTC
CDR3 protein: CASSSYRSTHYGYTF

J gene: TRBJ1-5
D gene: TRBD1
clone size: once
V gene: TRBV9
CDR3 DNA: TGTGCCAGCAGCGTATACCCCTACGACAGGGTTGGAAGCAATCAGCCCCAGCATTTT
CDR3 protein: CASSVYPYDRVGSNQPQHF

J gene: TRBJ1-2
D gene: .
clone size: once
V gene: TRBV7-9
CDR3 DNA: TGTGCCAGCAGCCCGGACTTGAGATCTAACTATGGCTACACCTTC
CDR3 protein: CASSPDLRSNYGYTF

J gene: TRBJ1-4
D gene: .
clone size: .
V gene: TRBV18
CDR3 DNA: TGTGCCAGCTCACCACTTGGGGGCTCGTCTGAAAAACTGTTTTTT
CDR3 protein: CASSPLGGSSEKLFF

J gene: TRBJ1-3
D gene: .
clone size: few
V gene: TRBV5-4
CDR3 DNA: TGTGCCAGCAGCTCCGGGACGGCTGGAAACACCATATATTTT
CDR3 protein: CASSSGTAGNTIYF

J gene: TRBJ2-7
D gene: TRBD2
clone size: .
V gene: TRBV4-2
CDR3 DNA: TGTGCCAGCAGCCAAGATCGTGGGTTCGCTAGCGGGACTGGGTCCTACGAGCAGTACTTC
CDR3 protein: CASSQDRGFASGTGSYEQYF

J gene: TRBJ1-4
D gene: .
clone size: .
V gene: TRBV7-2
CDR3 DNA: TGTGCCAGCAGCCGTCCTCGCGGGGCCGAGACTAATGAAAAACTGTTTTTT
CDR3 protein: CASSRPRGAETNEKLFF

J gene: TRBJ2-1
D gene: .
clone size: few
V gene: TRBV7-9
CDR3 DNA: TGTGCCAGCAGCTTAGTGAGGCGCGATGAGCAGTTCTTC
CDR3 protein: CASSLVRRDEQFF

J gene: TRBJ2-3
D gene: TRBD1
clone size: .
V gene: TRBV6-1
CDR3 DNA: TGTGCCAGCAGTCCAGGGGGCGGCACAGATACGCAGTATTTT
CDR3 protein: CASSPGGGTDTQYF

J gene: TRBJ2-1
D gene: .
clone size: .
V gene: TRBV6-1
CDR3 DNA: TGTGCCAGCAGTGAAACGAGGGTCCCCTACAATGAGCAGTTCTTC
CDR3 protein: CASSETRVPYNEQFF

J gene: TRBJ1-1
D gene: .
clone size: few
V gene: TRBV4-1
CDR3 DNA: TGCGCCAGCAGCCAAGATAACAACTTGAACACTGAAGCTTTCTTT
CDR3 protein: CASSQDNNLNTEAFF

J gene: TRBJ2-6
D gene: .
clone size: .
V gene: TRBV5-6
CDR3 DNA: TGTGCCAGCAGCTTGGCAGGGTCTGGGGCCAACGTCCTGACTTTC
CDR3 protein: CASSLAGSGANVLTF

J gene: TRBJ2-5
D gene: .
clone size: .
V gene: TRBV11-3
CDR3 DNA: TGTGCCAGCAGCTCCCGGGCCCAGCGACTGGAGACCCAGTACTTC
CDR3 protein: CASSSRAQRLETQYF

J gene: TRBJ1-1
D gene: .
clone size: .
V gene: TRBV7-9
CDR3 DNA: TGTGTCATCGGGCTGGGGCAGGGAACCATGAACACTGAAGCTTTCTTT
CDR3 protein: CVIGLGQGTMNTEAFF

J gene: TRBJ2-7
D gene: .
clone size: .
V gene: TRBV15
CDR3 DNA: TGTGCCACCAGCAGACGCCCTGGACCGCCACGGTACTTC
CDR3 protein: CATSRRPGPPRYF

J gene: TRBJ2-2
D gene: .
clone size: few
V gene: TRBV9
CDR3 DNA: TGTGCCAGCAGCGTAGTGGCAGGGCGCACCGGGGAGCTGTTTTTT
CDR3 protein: CASSVVAGRTGELFF

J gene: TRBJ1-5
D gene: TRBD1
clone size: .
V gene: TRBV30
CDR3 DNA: TGTGCCTGGAGTGCACAGGGGGCAGGTGGCAATCAGCCCCAGCATTTT
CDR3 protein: CAWSAQGAGGNQPQHF

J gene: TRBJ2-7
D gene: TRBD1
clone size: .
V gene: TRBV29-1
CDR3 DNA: TGCAGCGTTTCCGGGACAGGGAGCGAGCAGTACTTC
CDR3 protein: CSVSGTGSEQYF

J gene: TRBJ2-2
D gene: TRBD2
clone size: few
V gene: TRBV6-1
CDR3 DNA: TGTGCCAGCAGACCCAAGCGGGAGGAGCTGTTTTTT
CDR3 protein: CASRPKREELFF

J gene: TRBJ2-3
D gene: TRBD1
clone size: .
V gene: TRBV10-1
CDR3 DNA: TGCGCCAGCAGTGAAACAGGGGCGGCAGATACGCAGTATTTT
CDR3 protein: CASSETGAADTQYF

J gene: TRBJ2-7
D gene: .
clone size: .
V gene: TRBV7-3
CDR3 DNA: TGTGCCAGCAGCCCAAGTGACGGCTCCTACGAGCAGTACTTC
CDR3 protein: CASSPSDGSYEQYF

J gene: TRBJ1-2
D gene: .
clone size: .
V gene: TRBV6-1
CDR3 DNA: TGTGCCAGCAGCCCCTGGGGAAACTATGGCTACACCTTC
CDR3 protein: CASSPWGNYGYTF

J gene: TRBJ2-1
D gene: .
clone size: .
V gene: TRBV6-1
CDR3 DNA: TGTGCCAGCAGATGGACCCTAACCTACAATGAGCAGTTCTTC
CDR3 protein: CASRWTLTYNEQFF

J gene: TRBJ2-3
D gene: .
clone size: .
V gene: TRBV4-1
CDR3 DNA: TGCGCCAGCAGCCCAGAGGGAGATACGCAGTATTTT
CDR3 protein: CASSPEGDTQYF

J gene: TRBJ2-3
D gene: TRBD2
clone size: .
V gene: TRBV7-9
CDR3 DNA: TGTGCCAGCAGCTTAGGGGTAACTAGCGGGGGCACAGATACGCAGTATTTT
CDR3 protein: CASSLGVTSGGTDTQYF

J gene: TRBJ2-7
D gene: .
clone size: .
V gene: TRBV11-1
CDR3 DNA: TGTGCCAGCAGCGTCGTGGCTACTACAACCTACGAGCAGTACTTC
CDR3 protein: CASSVVATTTYEQYF